This note documents a single TCR beta chain sequence. Its target is unknown. CD4+CD45RO+CD25- cells were isolated as memory CD4+ T cells. Study-wide points: Tumor memory CD4+ T cell TCR gene usage clustered with blood and lymph node memory CD4+ cells and lymph node naive CD4+ cells.

Semi-nested PCR with Nested Universal Primer A followed constant-region reverse priming of full-length variable regions. TCRdb analysed the 5' RACE reads with MiXCR anew, one entry per CDR3 protein. The sample consists of approximately 53,000 distinct CDR3 sequences, about 28% of them appearing once. The CDR3 consists of 12 residues. Germline CDR1 and CDR2: MNHNS and SASEGT. V was clipped by 5 bases and J by 6 bases, with 11 bases between them. The sequenced material came from tumor-infiltrating memory CD4+ T cells sorted from the breast tumor. As for subset: memory CD4+ T cells, CD4+CD45RO+CD25-. The source of this sequence is a female donor with breast cancer. J is TRBJ2-7 and V is TRBV6-1; D gene unclear. CDR3 region: CASSFLLSEQYF. As DNA, the CDR3 is TGTGCCAGCAGTTTCCTGCTCAGCGAGCAGTACTTC.